The next 14 T cell receptor beta chains were all read from a single sample in a study of immunodeficiency. The table came from immunoSEQ multiplex PCR; TCRdb's copy has only in-frame clones and leaves some out. The sample records 2,000 to 3,000 clones, approximately 85% being singletons. Study findings and constraints: Productive entropy and V-J pairing of CD4+ T cells looked alike across patients and controls.

These receptors are not linked to any known antigen. Sequences were obtained from CD4+ T cells from blood. These receptors came from a girl between 10 and 17 years old with POLD1 deficiency.

This chain links TRBV3-1 (or the pseudogene TRBV3-2) with TRBJ2-1; the D is unclear. The CDR3 sequence is 14 residues long. Germline values: CDR1 LGHDT, CDR2 YNNKEL (reference sequence). V lost 1 base and J 3 bases, leaving 7 bases between the germline ends. The CDR3 DNA follows: TGTGCCAGCAGCCAAGCAGGAAGCTACAATGAGCAGTTCTTC. This sequence encodes CASSQAGSYNEQFF.

The chain employs TRBV5-5 and TRBJ1-4, with 9 nucleotides matching TRBD1. Trimming cost V 3 bases and J 4 bases; bases outside gene matches: 7. The length of the CDR3 is 16 residues. In germline, CDR1 is SGHKS, CDR2 YYEKEE (reference sequence). This CDR3 reads CASSYLQGADNEKLFF. The CDR3 nucleotides read TGTGCCAGCAGCTATCTACAGGGGGCTGATAATGAAAAACTGTTTTTT.

The chain links TRBV5-4 to TRBJ2-7; perhaps TRBD1 as D (6 bases). The CDR3 has 14 residues. In germline, CDR1 is SGHNT, CDR2 YYREEE (reference sequence). Trimming cost V 4 bases and J 3 bases, with 14 bases left between them. Here the CDR3 reads CASSPSRDIYEQYF. The CDR3, as DNA: TGTGCCAGCAGCCCGTCCCGGGACATCTACGAGCAGTACTTC.

The chain uses TRBV10-1 and TRBJ1-5; unclear D gene. The V gene lost 10 bases and the J gene lost 9 bases, with 10 bases spanning the gap. Germline loops: CDR1 WNHNN, CDR2 SYGVQD (reference sequence). The length of the CDR3 is 10 residues. CDR3 region: CAKYRTPQHF. The CDR3 DNA follows: TGCGCCAAATATCGGACGCCCCAGCATTTT.

The rearrangement joins TRBV30 to TRBJ2-3; 12 nucleotides align to TRBD2. The CDR3 runs 13 residues. Germline V lookup: CDR1 GTSNPN, CDR2 SVGIG (reference sequence). Trimming took 4 bases from V and 6 from J; bases not matched to a gene: 2. The CDR3 spells CAWNLAGGDTQYF. The CDR3 DNA is TGTGCCTGGAATCTAGCGGGAGGGGATACGCAGTATTTT. The complete variable domain, with remaining parts taken from reference TRBV30 and TRBJ2-3, reads SQTIHQWPATLVQPVGSPLSLECTVEGTSNPNLYWYRQAAGRGLQLLFYSVGIGQISSEVPQNLSASRPQDRQFILSSKKLLLSDSGFYLCAWNLAGGDTQYFGPGTRLTVL.

This sequence joins TRBV7-2 and TRBJ2-1; 10 bases agree with TRBD2. V lost 3 bases and J lost 0; bases outside the gene matches: 2. Germline CDR1 and CDR2: SGHTA and FQGNSA. The CDR3 sequence is 16 residues long. In DNA form, the CDR3 reads TGTGCCAGCAGCTTTTCTAGCGGGAGCTCCTACAATGAGCAGTTCTTC. It encodes CASSFSSGSSYNEQFF.

The V call is TRBV19, the J call TRBJ2-1, with a possible D match to TRBD2 (5 bases). The CDR3 runs to 12 residues. The germline gives CDR1 LNHDA, CDR2 SQIVND (reference sequence). Trimming shortened V by 3 bases and J by 12 bases, and 12 bases separated the two germline ends. The CDR3 DNA reads as TGTGCCAGTAGTATCCAGACCACTAGGCAGTTCTTC. Residues: CASSIQTTRQFF.

This CDR3 reads CASSHLLGRAKNIQYF. The CDR3, as DNA: TGCGCCAGCAGCCACTTACTAGGGAGGGCCAAAAACATTCAGTACTTC. The chain recombines TRBV4-1 with TRBJ2-4; tentatively, D is TRBD2 (6 bases). The CDR3 is made up of 16 amino acids. V gave up 3 bases and J gave up 1 base, with 13 bases separating them. Germline CDR1 and CDR2: MGHRA and YSYEKL.

This chain uses TRBV28 with TRBJ2-5, with D hard to call. Deletions cut 3 bases from V and 2 bases from J, with 7 bases between. Germline-derived CDR1 and CDR2 are MDHEN and SYDVKM. The CDR3 has 13 residues. CDR3 amino acids: CASSFQVQETQYF. Here the CDR3 DNA reads TGTGCCAGCAGTTTTCAGGTTCAAGAGACCCAGTACTTC. The entire variable domain, with the rest obtained from reference TRBV28 and TRBJ2-5, is as follows: DVKVTQSSRYLVKRTGEKVFLECVQDMDHENMFWYRQDPGLGLRLIYFSYDVKMKEKGDIPEGYSVSREKKERFSLILESASTNQTSMYLCASSFQVQETQYFGPGTRLLVL.

This chain connects TRBV18 to TRBJ1-2; 7 positions match TRBD1. Germline loops: CDR1 KGHSH, CDR2 LQKENI. Trimming at V came to 6 bases and at J to 4 bases, leaving 5 bases not matched to a gene. This CDR3 comprises 13 residues. The CDR3 nucleotides are TGTGCCAGCTCGGAAGGGACAGTCTATGGCTACACCTTC. This codes for CASSEGTVYGYTF.

The chain employs TRBV2 and TRBJ1-5; unclear D gene. Trimming cost V 5 bases and J 2 bases, with 19 bases left between them. The CDR3 has 17 amino acids. CDR1 SNHLY and CDR2 FYNNEI come from the germline V gene. CDR3 amino acids: CASSPGVGVAGNQPQHF. The CDR3 DNA sequence: TGTGCCAGCAGTCCCGGGGTCGGGGTTGCGGGCAATCAGCCCCAGCATTTT.

The chain employs TRBV7-9 and TRBJ2-5; D is uncertain. The CDR3 contains 14 residues. Looked up from germline, CDR1 is SEHNR and CDR2 is FQNEAQ (reference sequence). The germline V and J ends were trimmed by 5 bases and 2 bases, with 12 bases remaining between them. CDR3 DNA sequence: TGTGCCAGCAGCCGGCGAGCAGGACAAGAGACCCAGTACTTC. It encodes CASSRRAGQETQYF.

V and J are TRBV7-2 and TRBJ2-7, with TRBD2 matching 9 bases. This CDR3 is built from 15 residues. Germline-derived CDR1 and CDR2 are SGHTA and FQGNSA. With V trimmed by 4 bases and J by 3 bases, 7 bases remained unmatched. The CDR3 loop is CASSSRLAGNYEQYF. The CDR3 DNA sequence: TGTGCCAGCAGCTCTAGGCTAGCGGGGAACTACGAGCAGTACTTC.

The V call is TRBV24-1, the J call TRBJ2-3; TRBD2 agrees at 11 bases. Germline V lookup: CDR1 KGHDR, CDR2 SFDVKD. The CDR3 loop spans 16 amino acids. Trimming at V came to 4 bases and at J to 8 bases, leaving 10 bases not matched to a gene. DNA of the CDR3: TGTGCCACCAGTGACGGGGTAGCGGGAGGGCTCGGTACGCAGTATTTT. Its translation: CATSDGVAGGLGTQYF.